These 14 T cell receptor beta chains came from one sample sequenced in a study of T cell responses to AZD1222 COVID-19 vaccine. Repertoires were generated with immunoSEQ multiplex PCR, while TCRdb's copy carries only in-frame clones and drops some. The sample lists 130,000 or so clones; 86% were seen once. The material was peripheral blood, obtained 28 days after the second AZD1222 dose. Every receptor here comes from an adult who received the AZD1222 COVID-19 vaccine.

The chain has TRBV10-3 and TRBJ2-1, with D perhaps matching TRBD1 or TRBD2 (6 bases each). Trimming removed 4 bases from V and 6 bases from J, with 13 bases in between. The CDR3 is 14 amino acids. Germline loops: CDR1 ENHRY, CDR2 SYGVKD. The CDR3 DNA sequence: TGTGCCATCAGTGGAGGGGGGTACTCCAATGAGCAGTTCTTC. Translation: CAISGGGYSNEQFF.

This clone was recorded only once. The genes are TRBV27 and TRBJ2-3; 8 bases line up with TRBD2. Trimming removed 5 bases from V and 7 bases from J; junction bases left unmatched: 11. The CDR3 loop spans 15 amino acids. Germline assignment: CDR1 MNHEY and CDR2 SMNVEV (reference sequence). In DNA, the CDR3 is TGTGCCAGCAGTCCGGGACTAGGCTTAATGAATACGCAGTATTTT. Amino acids: CASSPGLGLMNTQYF.

The chain links TRBV11-1 to TRBJ2-3; D is unresolved. V dropped 4 bases and J dropped 8 bases, with 7 bases sitting between them. The CDR3 sequence is 11 residues long. CDR1 and CDR2 (germline): SGHAT, FQDESV (reference sequence). The CDR3 coding sequence is TGTGCCAGCAGCTCCCCGGGTACGCAGTATTTT. This codes for CASSSPGTQYF.

The V gene is TRBV4-3, the J gene TRBJ1-2; D is undetermined. Germline values: CDR1 LGHNA, CDR2 YSLEER. This CDR3 comprises 14 residues. V shed 0 bases and J shed 10 bases, with 15 bases lying between them. The CDR3 here is CASSQDERNPVYTF. In nucleotides, the CDR3 is TGCGCCAGCAGCCAAGATGAACGGAACCCAGTCTACACCTTC.

This clone is a singleton in its sample. V gene TRBV4-1 combines with J gene TRBJ1-1; TRBD1 is a possible D gene (6 bases). Trimming left V 7 bases short and J 3 bases short, with 21 bases between. The CDR3 is made up of 16 amino acids. Germline V lookup: CDR1 MGHRA, CDR2 YSYEKL. CDR3 DNA sequence: TGCGCCAGCACTCTCCTCTCGGGGGCGGACGACACTGAAGCTTTCTTT. Translated: CASTLLSGADDTEAFF.

The chain carries TRBV5-1 and TRBJ1-2; no firm D call. Germline-derived CDR1 and CDR2 are SGHRS and YFSETQ. The CDR3 is made up of 12 amino acids. V was pared by 4 bases and J by 5 bases, with 9 bases between. The CDR3, as DNA: TGCGCCAGCAGCGAGGACGCATATGGCTACACCTTC. It encodes CASSEDAYGYTF.

This clone was recorded once. The chain has TRBV6-5 and TRBJ2-7; 9 positions agree with TRBD1. The length of the CDR3 is 15 residues. CDR1 is MNHEY and CDR2 is SVGAGI in the germline V gene. Trimming took 2 bases from V and 0 from J; bases not matched to a gene: 2. CDR3 region: CASSYDRGSSYEQYF. DNA of the CDR3: TGTGCCAGCAGTTACGACAGGGGGTCCTCCTACGAGCAGTACTTC.

The chain uses TRBV2 and TRBJ2-7; no clear D. The CDR3 runs 11 residues. The germline V gene has CDR1 SNHLY and CDR2 FYNNEI. The germline V and J ends were trimmed by 7 bases and 3 bases, with 7 bases remaining between them. The CDR3 nucleotides are TGTGCCAGCACGGCGAACTACGAGCAGTACTTC. It is translated as CASTANYEQYF. Complete variable domain (other parts from reference TRBV2 and TRBJ2-7): EPEVTQTPSHQVTQMGQEVILRCVPISNHLYFYWYRQILGQKVEFLVSFYNNEISEKSEIFDDQFSVERPDGSNFTLKIRSTKLEDSAMYFCASTANYEQYFGPGTRLTVT.

The V call is TRBV7-2, the J call TRBJ1-1; TRBD1 might be the D (5 bases). V lost 0 bases, J lost 5 bases, and 13 bases lay in between. The CDR3 is 15 residues long. The germline CDR1 and CDR2 sequences are SGHTA and FQGNSA. The CDR3 sequence: CASSLAWGSGTEAFF. The CDR3, as DNA: TGTGCCAGCAGCTTAGCTTGGGGGAGTGGTACTGAAGCTTTCTTT.

This rearrangement joins TRBV15 to TRBJ2-5; a weak D match, TRBD2 (7 bases). Germline values: CDR1 LNHNV, CDR2 YYDKDF (reference sequence). V was shortened by 8 bases and J by 5 bases, with 18 bases between the two germline ends. The CDR3 length is 14 residues. CDR3 protein: CATGGGAVGETQYF. The CDR3 coding sequence is TGTGCCACCGGTGGGGGGGCCGTCGGGGAGACCCAGTACTTC.

The chain carries TRBV24-1 and TRBJ2-7, with 12 bases identical to TRBD1. Germline lookup yields CDR1 KGHDR and CDR2 SFDVKD. CDR3 length equals 14 residues. Trimming at V came to 9 bases and at J to 5 bases, leaving 7 bases not matched to a gene. DNA for the CDR3: TGTGCCACCTCTCCGGGACAGGGGGCCGACGAGCAGTACTTC. It encodes CATSPGQGADEQYF.

V gene TRBV13 combines with J gene TRBJ1-5; maybe TRBD1 (5 bases). The V end was cut by 0 bases, the J end by 7 bases, with 13 bases between. This CDR3 is built from 15 residues. Germline V CDR1 and CDR2: PRHDT, FYEKMQ (reference sequence). The CDR3 coding sequence is TGTGCCAGCAGCTTAGGAGCGGGGGACGGCCAGCCCCAGCATTTT. Protein: CASSLGAGDGQPQHF.

The V and J genes are TRBV6-5 and TRBJ2-7; 9 bases agree with TRBD1. After removal of 6 bases from V and 3 bases from J, the junction contained 9 bases not matched to a gene. The CDR3 extends over 15 amino acids. Germline loops: CDR1 MNHEY, CDR2 SVGAGI. The DNA of the CDR3 is TGTGCCAGCAGAGCTACAGGGGGCTCTTACTACGAGCAGTACTTC. As protein: CASRATGGSYYEQYF.

This sequence joins TRBV12-3 or TRBV12-4 and TRBJ1-2; D is unresolved. Trimming took 6 bases from V and 4 from J, leaving 12 bases between them. This CDR3 spans 13 amino acids. CDR3: CASSRLSTYGYTF. The CDR3 region has the DNA TGTGCCAGCAGCCGTCTAAGTACCTATGGCTACACCTTC.